The 11 T cell receptor beta chains below all came from one sample that was sequenced in a study of cytomegalovirus exposure and HLA in healthy donors. PCR employed 60 Vbeta and 13 Jbeta primers. Sequencing used immunoSEQ multiplex PCR; TCRdb keeps in-frame clones, though not all of them. Here the sample spans roughly 100,000 clones, around 73% being singletons. The specimen sequenced was PBMCs. The source is a man aged 30 to 45 in good health and CMV-seronegative.

This chain connects TRBV19 to TRBJ2-6; 9 bases agree with TRBD1. Germline V gene lookup returns CDR1 LNHDA and CDR2 SQIVND (reference sequence). This CDR3 is 19 amino acids long. J gave up 3 bases and V 0 bases, and 9 bases lay outside the gene matches. Written as DNA, the CDR3 is TGTGCCAGTAGTATAGAGCCGGGACAGGGAAGAGGTGGGGCCAACGTCCTGACTTTC. Its protein is CASSIEPGQGRGGANVLTF.

The count of this clone is one. The chain's CDR3 is CASSLRGYEQYF. In nucleotides, the CDR3 is TGTGCCAGCAGCTTACGGGGCTACGAGCAGTACTTC. The chain employs TRBV7-8 and TRBJ2-7; D perhaps matches TRBD2 (5 bases). The V gene's germline CDR1 is SGHVS and CDR2 FQNEAQ. V lost 2 bases and J 3 bases, leaving 5 bases between the germline ends. The CDR3 runs 12 residues. The entire variable domain, with the rest obtained from reference TRBV7-8 and TRBJ2-7, is as follows: GAGVSQSPRYKVAKRGQDVALRCDPISGHVSLFWYQQALGQGPEFLTYFQNEAQLDKSGLPSDRFFAERPEGSVSTLKIQRTQQEDSAVYLCASSLRGYEQYFGPGTRLTVT.

The V call is TRBV9, the J call TRBJ1-1; D is perhaps TRBD1 (6 bases). The CDR3 loop spans 16 amino acids. With 2 bases removed from V and 4 bases from J, the gap between germline ends came to 18 bases. Germline CDR1 and CDR2: SGDLS and YYNGEE. CDR3 nucleotides: TGTGCCAGCAGCGTCGGGGTACGGGGGGCGGGCACTGAAGCTTTCTTT. Translating gives CASSVGVRGAGTEAFF.

As for this clone: A junction end diverges from the germline sequence, so it may reflect a read error. This sequence joins TRBV7-7 and TRBJ1-1; D not certain. The CDR3 sequence is 14 residues long. In germline, CDR1 is SSHAT, CDR2 FNYEAQ (reference sequence). The CDR3 DNA sequence: TGTGCTAGCAGCTTAGGAGAGATGAACACTGAAGCTTTCTTT. Protein: CASSLGEMNTEAFF.

This clone was seen a handful of times. V gene TRBV5-1 combines with J gene TRBJ2-5, with 8 nucleotides matching TRBD1. The ends lost 0 bases at V and 1 base at J; junction bases unmatched: 5. The germline V gene has CDR1 SGHRS and CDR2 YFSETQ. This CDR3 is 16 amino acids long. The CDR3 DNA sequence: TGCGCCAGCAGCTTGGGGCAACAGGGGGGCCAAGAGACCCAGTACTTC. Protein sequence: CASSLGQQGGQETQYF.

The V gene is TRBV9, the J gene TRBJ2-3, with a possible D match to TRBD2 (5 bases). CDR1 and CDR2 from the germline V gene are SGDLS and YYNGEE. V was pared by 0 bases and J by 0 bases, with 11 bases between. CDR3 length equals 16 residues. The CDR3 here is CASSVAGRGSTDTQYF. CDR3 DNA: TGTGCCAGCAGCGTAGCAGGTCGGGGAAGCACAGATACGCAGTATTTT.

The chain combines TRBV6-5 with TRBJ1-5, with TRBD1 identical over 7 bases. The V segment lost 6 bases and the J segment 4 bases; nucleotides outside the gene matches: 6. CDR3 length: 14 amino acids. Germline assignment: CDR1 MNHEY and CDR2 SVGAGI. CDR3 sequence reads: CASSSLQGNQPQHF. The CDR3 nucleotides read TGTGCCAGCAGCTCCCTACAGGGGAATCAGCCCCAGCATTTT.

V and J are TRBV19 and TRBJ1-1, with 8 bases lining up with TRBD1. V lost 9 bases to trimming and J lost 2 bases; unmatched junction nucleotides: 14. CDR1 is LNHDA, CDR2 SQIVND, per germline (reference sequence). The CDR3 sequence is 16 residues long. The CDR3 coding sequence is TGTGCCAGCCCCGGACAGGGCTCACTGGGAAACACTGAAGCTTTCTTT. Translating gives CASPGQGSLGNTEAFF. The full variable domain, its missing parts supplied by reference TRBV19 and TRBJ1-1, is DGGITQSPKYLFRKEGQNVTLSCEQNLNHDAMYWYRQDPGQGLRLIYYSQIVNDFQKGDIAEGYSVSREKKESFPLTVTSAQKNPTAFYLCASPGQGSLGNTEAFFGQGTRLTVV.

J is TRBJ1-2 and V is TRBV30, with D tentatively TRBD1 (6 bases). CDR3 length: 12 residues. Trimming pared 3 bases from V and 5 bases from J, leaving 10 bases between. CDR1 and CDR2 (germline): GTSNPN, SVGIG (reference sequence). The CDR3 loop reads CAWRPGTYGYTF. The CDR3 nucleotides read TGTGCCTGGAGACCCGGGACATATGGCTACACCTTC.

The chain has TRBV11-3 and TRBJ2-5; D possibly corresponds to TRBD2 (5 bases). V lost 3 bases, J lost 4 bases, and 21 bases lay in between. The CDR3 totals 17 residues. Germline V gene data show CDR1 as SGHNT and CDR2 as YENEEA. The CDR3, as DNA: TGTGCCAGCAGCTTGAATACTAGAAGCAACATGGCAGAGACCCAGTACTTC. It yields the protein CASSLNTRSNMAETQYF.

The gene calls are TRBV9 and TRBJ1-1; D possibly corresponds to TRBD1 (6 bases). The CDR3 extends over 15 amino acids. CDR1 and CDR2 (germline): SGDLS, YYNGEE. Trimming left V 1 base short and J 1 base short, with 11 bases between. The CDR3 protein is CASSVSGGGNTEAFF. CDR3 bases: TGTGCCAGCAGCGTATCGGGGGGCGGGAACACTGAAGCTTTCTTT.